The clone carrying this T cell receptor (beta chain) was counted only a few times. Its specificity is unknown. Trimming took 5 bases from V and 1 from J, leaving 7 bases between them. This CDR3 has 13 amino acids. The V gene's germline CDR1 is SEHNR and CDR2 FQNEAQ (reference sequence). The data were taken from a study of T-cell memory formation after mild COVID-19. At the level of the study: TCR clusters largely stayed donor specific.

Notes on the study in general: A subset of responding clones appeared in pre-infection memory, suggesting cross-reactive memory joined. Researchers report contracting CD4+ clones mostly in CM and EM, with CD8+ clones in EMRA.

TCRdb called the 5' RACE reads again in MiXCR, with one record for every CDR3 protein. The sample has 450,000 to 650,000 distinct CDR3 sequences, more than 15% seen once. The sample taken for sequencing was PBMCs or a T cell subset sorted from them (not recorded which). This chain joins TRBV7-9 and TRBJ2-3; D call uncertain. The receptor comes from an adult woman who had mild COVID-19 (a few samples of this study predate the infection). Cell type and time point are not known. The CDR3 protein is CASSPIGTDTQYF. The CDR3 region has the DNA TGTGCCAGCAGCCCCATTGGCACAGATACGCAGTATTTT.